The clone carrying this T cell receptor (beta chain) was recorded at least ten times. The antigen remains undetermined. Attachment of unique molecular identifiers to individual cDNA molecules was performed. A single record per CDR3 protein comes from TCRdb applying MiXCR to the 5' RACE reads. The table lists 65,000 to 75,000 distinct CDR3 sequences, roughly 11% of them singletons, with 3% to 4% in the top ten. The data were taken from a study of early T cells in non-severe SARS-CoV-2 infection. Study summary: Chains from this unsorted whole-blood bulk RNA could not be paired.

Findings of the study overall: Comparison of clonotypes with VDJdb favored anti-spike CD8 responses while missing private and CD4 specificities.

The sample comprised whole blood. This receptor was taken from an adult who was a healthcare worker with PCR-confirmed SARS-CoV-2 infection or an uninfected control (not recorded which).

This CDR3 is CASSQVAGPNTGELFF. CDR3 bases: TGTGCCAGCAGCCAAGTAGCGGGGCCGAACACCGGGGAGCTGTTTTTT. The chain recombines TRBV3-1 with TRBJ2-2; 8 bases align to TRBD2. The V gene's germline CDR1 is LGHDT and CDR2 YNNKEL (reference sequence). The CDR3 has 16 residues. The junction had 1 base not matched to a gene; V was cut back by 1 base and J by 0 bases.